This T cell receptor (beta chain) was sequenced for a study of CD8 T cells in Susac syndrome. CD8+ and CD4+ blood T cells underwent TCR beta sequencing. When the RNA was reverse transcribed, random hexamers were used with an input of roughly 0.45 to 1 ug. TCR beta CDR3 was amplified by immunoSEQ multiplex PCR. This amplification extended across 54 Vbeta and 13 Jbeta segments. TCRdb reanalysed the immunoSEQ multiplex PCR reads using MiXCR and keeps one entry per CDR3 protein. The sample yields some 150,000 distinct CDR3 sequences, around 95% seen once. Germline V gene data show CDR1 as MNHEY and CDR2 as SMNVEV (reference sequence). Trimming stripped 4 bases from V and 3 bases from J, with 10 bases between. This CDR3 has 13 residues.

The receptor comes from a human donor with Susac syndrome. The rearrangement uses TRBV27 and TRBJ2-7, with a tentative D call TRBD1 (5 bases). What was sequenced was CD4+ T cells from PBMCs. The CDR3 region has the DNA TGTGCCAGCAGTTCAAGGGGAATCTACGAGCAGTACTTC. Translated: CASSSRGIYEQYF.